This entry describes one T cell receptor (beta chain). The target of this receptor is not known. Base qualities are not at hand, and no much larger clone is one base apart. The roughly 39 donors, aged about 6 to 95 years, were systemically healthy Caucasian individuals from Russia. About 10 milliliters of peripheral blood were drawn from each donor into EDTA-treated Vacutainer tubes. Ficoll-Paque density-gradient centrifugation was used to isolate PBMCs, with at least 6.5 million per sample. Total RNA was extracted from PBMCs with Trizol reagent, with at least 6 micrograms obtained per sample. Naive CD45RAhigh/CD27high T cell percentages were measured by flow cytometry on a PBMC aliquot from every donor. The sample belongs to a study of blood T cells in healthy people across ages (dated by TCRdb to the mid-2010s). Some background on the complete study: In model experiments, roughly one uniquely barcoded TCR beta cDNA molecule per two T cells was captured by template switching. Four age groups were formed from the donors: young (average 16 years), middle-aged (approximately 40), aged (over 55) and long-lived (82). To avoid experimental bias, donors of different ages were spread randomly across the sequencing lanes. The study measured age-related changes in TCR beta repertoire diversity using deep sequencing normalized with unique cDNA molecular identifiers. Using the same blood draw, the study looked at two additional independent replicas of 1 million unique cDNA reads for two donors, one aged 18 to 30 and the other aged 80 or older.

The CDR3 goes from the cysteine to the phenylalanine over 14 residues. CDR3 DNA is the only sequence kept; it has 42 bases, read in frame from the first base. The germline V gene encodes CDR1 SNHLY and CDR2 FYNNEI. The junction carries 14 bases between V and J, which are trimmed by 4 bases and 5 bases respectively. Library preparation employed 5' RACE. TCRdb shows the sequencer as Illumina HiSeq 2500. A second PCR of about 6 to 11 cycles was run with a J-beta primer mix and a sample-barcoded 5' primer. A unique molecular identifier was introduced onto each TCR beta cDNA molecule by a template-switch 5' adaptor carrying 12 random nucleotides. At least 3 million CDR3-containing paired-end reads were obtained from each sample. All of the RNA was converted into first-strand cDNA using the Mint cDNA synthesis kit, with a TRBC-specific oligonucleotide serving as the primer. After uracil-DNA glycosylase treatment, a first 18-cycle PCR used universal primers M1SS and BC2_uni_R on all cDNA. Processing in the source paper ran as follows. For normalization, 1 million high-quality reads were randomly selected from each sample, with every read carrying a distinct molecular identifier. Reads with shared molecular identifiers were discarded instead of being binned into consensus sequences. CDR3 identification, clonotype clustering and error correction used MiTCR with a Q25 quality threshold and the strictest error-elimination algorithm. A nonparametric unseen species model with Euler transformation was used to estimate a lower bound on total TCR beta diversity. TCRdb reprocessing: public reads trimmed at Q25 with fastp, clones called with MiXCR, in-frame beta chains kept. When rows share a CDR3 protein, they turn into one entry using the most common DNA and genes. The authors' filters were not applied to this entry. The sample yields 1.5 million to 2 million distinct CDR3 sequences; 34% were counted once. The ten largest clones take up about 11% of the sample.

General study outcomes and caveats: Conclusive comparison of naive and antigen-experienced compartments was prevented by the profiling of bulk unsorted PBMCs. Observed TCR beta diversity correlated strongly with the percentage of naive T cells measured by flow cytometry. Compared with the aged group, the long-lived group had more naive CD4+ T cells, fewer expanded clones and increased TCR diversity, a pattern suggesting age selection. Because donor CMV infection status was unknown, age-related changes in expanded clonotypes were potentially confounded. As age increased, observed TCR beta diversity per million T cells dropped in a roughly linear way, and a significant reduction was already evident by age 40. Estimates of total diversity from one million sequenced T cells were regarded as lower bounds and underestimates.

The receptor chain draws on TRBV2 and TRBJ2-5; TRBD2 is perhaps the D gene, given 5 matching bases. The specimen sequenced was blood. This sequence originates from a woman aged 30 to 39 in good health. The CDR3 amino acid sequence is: CASSVGLLRETQYF. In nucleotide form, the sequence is TGTGCCAGCAGTGTCGGACTCCTCCGGGAGACCCAGTACTTC.